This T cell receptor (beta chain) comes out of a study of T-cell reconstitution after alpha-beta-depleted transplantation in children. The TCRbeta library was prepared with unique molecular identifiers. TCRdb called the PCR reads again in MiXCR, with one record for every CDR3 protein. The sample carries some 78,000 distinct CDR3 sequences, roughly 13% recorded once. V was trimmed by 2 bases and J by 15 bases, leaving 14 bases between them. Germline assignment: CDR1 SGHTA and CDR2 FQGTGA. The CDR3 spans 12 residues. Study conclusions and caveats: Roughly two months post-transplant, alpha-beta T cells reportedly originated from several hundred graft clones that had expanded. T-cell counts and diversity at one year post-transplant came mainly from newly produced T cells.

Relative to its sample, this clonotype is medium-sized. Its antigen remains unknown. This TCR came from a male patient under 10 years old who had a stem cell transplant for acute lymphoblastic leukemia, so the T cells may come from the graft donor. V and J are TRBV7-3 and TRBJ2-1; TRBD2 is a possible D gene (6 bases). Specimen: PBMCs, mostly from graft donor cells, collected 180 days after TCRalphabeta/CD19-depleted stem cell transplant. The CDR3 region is CASSLGPGLVFF. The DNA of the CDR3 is TGTGCCAGCAGCTTAGGACCGGGACTGGTGTTCTTC.